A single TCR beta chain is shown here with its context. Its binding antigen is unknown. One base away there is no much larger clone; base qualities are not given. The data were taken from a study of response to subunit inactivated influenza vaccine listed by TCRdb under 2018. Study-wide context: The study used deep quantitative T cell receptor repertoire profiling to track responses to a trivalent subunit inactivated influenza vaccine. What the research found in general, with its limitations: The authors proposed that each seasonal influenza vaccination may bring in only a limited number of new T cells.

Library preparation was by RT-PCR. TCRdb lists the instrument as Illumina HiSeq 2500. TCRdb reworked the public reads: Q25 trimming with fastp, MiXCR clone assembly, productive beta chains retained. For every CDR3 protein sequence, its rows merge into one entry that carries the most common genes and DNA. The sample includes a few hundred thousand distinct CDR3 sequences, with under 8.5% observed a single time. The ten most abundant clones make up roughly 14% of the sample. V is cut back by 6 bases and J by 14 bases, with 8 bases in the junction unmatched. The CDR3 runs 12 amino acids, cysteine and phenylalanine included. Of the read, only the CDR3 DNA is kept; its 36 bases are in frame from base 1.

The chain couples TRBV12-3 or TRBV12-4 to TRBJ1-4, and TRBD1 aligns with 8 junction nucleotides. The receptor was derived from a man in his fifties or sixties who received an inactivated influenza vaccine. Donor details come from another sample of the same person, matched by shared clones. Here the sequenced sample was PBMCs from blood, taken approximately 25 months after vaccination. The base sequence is TGTGCCAGCAGAGGACAGGGCAGAGTCCTGTTTTTT. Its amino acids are CASRGQGRVLFF.